The present T cell receptor beta chain was sequenced within a study of blood T cell repertoires in COVID-19. At the level of the study: Some COVID-19 samples were acute and others convalescent; all came from the United States, Italy and Spain.

Generated by immunoSEQ multiplex PCR, the TCRdb table keeps only in-frame clones and is missing some. The sample has about half a million clones, roughly 89% seen once. Germline CDR1 SGHTA, CDR2 FQGNSA. V was cut by 5 bases and J by 1 base, with 15 bases left in between. This CDR3 region has 15 residues. Patients in Seattle were enrolled during active infection, then followed longitudinally. The V and J genes are TRBV7-2 and TRBJ2-7, with D possibly being TRBD2 (7 bases). Sequenced material: peripheral blood. The TCR comes from a man between 18 and 29 years old with COVID-19, enrolled during active disease. This CDR3 is CASSPHAGASYEQYF. CDR3 coding DNA: TGTGCCAGCAGCCCCCATGCGGGGGCTTCCTACGAGCAGTACTTC.